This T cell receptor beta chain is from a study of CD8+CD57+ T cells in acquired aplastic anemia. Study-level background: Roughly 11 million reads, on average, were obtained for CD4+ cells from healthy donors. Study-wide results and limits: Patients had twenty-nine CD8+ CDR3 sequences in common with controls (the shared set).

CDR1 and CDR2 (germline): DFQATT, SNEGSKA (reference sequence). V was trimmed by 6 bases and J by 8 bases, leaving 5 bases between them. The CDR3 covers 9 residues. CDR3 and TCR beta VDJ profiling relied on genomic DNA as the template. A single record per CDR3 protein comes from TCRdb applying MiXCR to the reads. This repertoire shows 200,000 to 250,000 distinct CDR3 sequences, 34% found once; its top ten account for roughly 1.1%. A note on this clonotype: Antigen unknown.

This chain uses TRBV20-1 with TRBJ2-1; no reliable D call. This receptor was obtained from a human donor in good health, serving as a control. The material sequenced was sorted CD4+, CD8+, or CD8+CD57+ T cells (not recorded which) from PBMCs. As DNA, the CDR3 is TGCAGTGCCCCAGATGAGCAGTTCTTC. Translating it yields CSAPDEQFF.